The sequence of this TCR beta chain was determined in a study of Ad26.COV2.S vaccination and SARS-CoV-2 variants. Using immunoSEQ multiplex PCR, the repertoire was profiled, and TCRdb retains in-frame clones only, with some absent. The data contain 250,000 or so clones, about 83% of them singletons. The CDR3 is made up of 15 amino acids. V shed 5 bases and J 6 bases; nucleotides not matched to a gene: 9. CDR1 and CDR2 (germline): SGHVS, FQNEAQ. Documented treatment: about 20 received Ad26.COV2.S at low or high dose, single or two shots; about 5 received placebo; per-sample allocation not given. After the first vaccine or placebo injection, samples were drawn on day 63. The study, taken as a whole, reports: Total T cell responses may have been underestimated by the TCR breadth and depth analyses.

This clone is a singleton in its sample. Its target is unknown. Sequences were derived from peripheral blood, sampled in a trial of Ad26.COV2.S vaccine versus placebo. The receptor was derived from a person aged 18-60 years who received the Ad26.COV2.S COVID-19 vaccine or a placebo. The chain combines TRBV7-8 with TRBJ1-5; 8 nucleotides line up with TRBD1. The CDR3 region is CASSPRTGKGQPQHF. CDR3 nucleotide sequence: TGTGCCAGCAGCCCTCGGACAGGGAAGGGTCAGCCCCAGCATTTT.